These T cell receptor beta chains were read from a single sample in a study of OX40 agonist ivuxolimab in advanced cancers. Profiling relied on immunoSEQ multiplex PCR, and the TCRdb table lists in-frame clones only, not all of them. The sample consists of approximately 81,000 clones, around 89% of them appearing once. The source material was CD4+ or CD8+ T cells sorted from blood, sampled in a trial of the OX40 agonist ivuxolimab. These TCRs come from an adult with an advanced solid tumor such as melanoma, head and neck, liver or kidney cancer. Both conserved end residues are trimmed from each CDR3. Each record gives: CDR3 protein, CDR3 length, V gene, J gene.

CDR3aa: ATSPRTGPTETQY
len: 13
v_gene: TRBV15
j_gene: TRBJ2-5

CDR3aa: SVVEGSETQY
len: 10
v_gene: TRBV29-1
j_gene: TRBJ2-5

CDR3aa: ASSVSGTAYEQY
len: 12
v_gene: TRBV9
j_gene: TRBJ2-7

CDR3aa: ASSLTLRGEPQH
len: 12
v_gene: TRBV5-5
j_gene: TRBJ1-5

CDR3aa: SVGEVSGNTIY
len: 11
v_gene: TRBV29-1
j_gene: TRBJ1-3

CDR3aa: ASSLRVLQGPTNYGYT
len: 16
v_gene: TRBV7-9
j_gene: TRBJ1-2

CDR3aa: ASSTRAHQRETQY
len: 13
v_gene: TRBV7-7
j_gene: TRBJ2-5

CDR3aa: ASSLTQGVQEQY
len: 12
v_gene: TRBV7-9
j_gene: TRBJ2-7

CDR3aa: ASSQGPATHYGYT
len: 13
v_gene: TRBV4-1
j_gene: TRBJ1-2

CDR3aa: ATSRERTGAFGELF
len: 14
v_gene: TRBV15
j_gene: TRBJ2-2

CDR3aa: ASNRGFTNEKLF
len: 12
v_gene: TRBV5-8
j_gene: TRBJ1-4

CDR3aa: ASSLGGGGYGYT
len: 12
v_gene: TRBV7-9
j_gene: TRBJ1-2

CDR3aa: ASTRTATNTGELF
len: 13
v_gene: TRBV5-1
j_gene: TRBJ2-2

CDR3aa: ASSASPGDSGNTIY
len: 14
v_gene: TRBV5-1
j_gene: TRBJ1-3

CDR3aa: ATLSGAGGGQPQH
len: 13
v_gene: TRBV6-1
j_gene: TRBJ1-5

CDR3aa: ASSLTGGWYEQY
len: 12
v_gene: TRBV5-1
j_gene: TRBJ2-7

CDR3aa: ASSLHRDVDNQPQH
len: 14
v_gene: TRBV27
j_gene: TRBJ1-5

CDR3aa: ASSPGYQETQY
len: 11
v_gene: TRBV11-2
j_gene: TRBJ2-5

CDR3aa: ASIAGGLSNTEAF
len: 13
v_gene: TRBV2
j_gene: TRBJ1-1

CDR3aa: ASSPVGADEAF
len: 11
v_gene: TRBV5-6
j_gene: TRBJ1-1

CDR3aa: ASSLGQIVGSQETQY
len: 15
v_gene: TRBV7-2
j_gene: TRBJ2-5

CDR3aa: ASSLDWESTDTQY
len: 13
v_gene: TRBV7-8
j_gene: TRBJ2-3

CDR3aa: ASSPTGTDTQY
len: 11
v_gene: TRBV7-6
j_gene: TRBJ2-3

CDR3aa: ASSLGGGYETQY
len: 12
v_gene: TRBV5-1
j_gene: TRBJ2-5

CDR3aa: ASSLDRDGWAF
len: 11
v_gene: TRBV7-2
j_gene: TRBJ1-1

CDR3aa: ASSSWTGLEEKLF
len: 13
v_gene: TRBV28
j_gene: TRBJ1-4

CDR3aa: ASSTGDGGYT
len: 10
v_gene: TRBV7-3
j_gene: TRBJ1-2

CDR3aa: ASSGGTVITEAF
len: 12
v_gene: TRBV18
j_gene: TRBJ1-1

CDR3aa: ASSSGRGGVSDTQY
len: 14
v_gene: TRBV7-3
j_gene: TRBJ2-3

CDR3aa: ASRPLSGGAPRGYT
len: 14
v_gene: TRBV27
j_gene: TRBJ1-2

CDR3aa: ASSLGQDTDTQY
len: 12
v_gene: TRBV7-9
j_gene: TRBJ2-3

CDR3aa: ASSGGATQETQY
len: 12
v_gene: TRBV2
j_gene: TRBJ2-5

CDR3aa: ASSRRDGPTGELF
len: 13
v_gene: TRBV7-3
j_gene: TRBJ2-2

CDR3aa: ASSSTPNYGYT
len: 11
v_gene: TRBV11-2
j_gene: TRBJ1-2

CDR3aa: ASSPREGGTYGYT
len: 13
v_gene: TRBV5-1
j_gene: TRBJ1-2

CDR3aa: ASSFTGDGSYNEQF
len: 14
v_gene: TRBV13
j_gene: TRBJ2-1

CDR3aa: ASSADIRSYNEQF
len: 13
v_gene: TRBV9
j_gene: TRBJ2-1

CDR3aa: ASSLVGGGSYNEQF
len: 14
v_gene: TRBV5-1
j_gene: TRBJ2-1

CDR3aa: ASSLVVGRYSGNTIY
len: 15
v_gene: TRBV7-9
j_gene: TRBJ1-3

CDR3aa: ASSGMATNTEAF
len: 12
v_gene: TRBV6-1
j_gene: TRBJ1-1

CDR3aa: ASSDSGPSGGKCANTGELF
len: 19
v_gene: TRBV10-1
j_gene: TRBJ2-2

CDR3aa: ASSSGAREKLF
len: 11
v_gene: TRBV28
j_gene: TRBJ1-4

CDR3aa: ASGDYRTDTQY
len: 11
v_gene: TRBV2
j_gene: TRBJ2-3

CDR3aa: ASSPVTDTQY
len: 10
v_gene: TRBV18
j_gene: TRBJ2-3

CDR3aa: ASSPQVLANEKLF
len: 13
v_gene: TRBV6-1
j_gene: TRBJ1-4

CDR3aa: ASSPGQGADYGYT
len: 13
v_gene: TRBV9
j_gene: TRBJ1-2

CDR3aa: ASSVSWTGGSPPH
len: 13
v_gene: TRBV7-2
j_gene: TRBJ1-6

CDR3aa: ASRPAGRVGNSPLH
len: 14
v_gene: TRBV7-8
j_gene: TRBJ1-6

CDR3aa: ASSPGGTVSYGYT
len: 13
v_gene: TRBV18
j_gene: TRBJ1-2

CDR3aa: ASSPGTPREAF
len: 11
v_gene: TRBV7-3
j_gene: TRBJ1-1

CDR3aa: ASAVGGQSNQPQH
len: 13
v_gene: TRBV12-5
j_gene: TRBJ1-5

CDR3aa: ASSLDWGHHNEQF
len: 13
v_gene: TRBV11-2
j_gene: TRBJ2-1

CDR3aa: ASRLPGQELYGYT
len: 13
v_gene: TRBV6-6
j_gene: TRBJ1-2

CDR3aa: ASSAAPGQGNTEAF
len: 14
v_gene: TRBV11-1
j_gene: TRBJ1-1

CDR3aa: ATLDPPTDEQY
len: 11
v_gene: TRBV10-3
j_gene: TRBJ2-7

CDR3aa: ASIAGGGAPDTQY
len: 13
v_gene: TRBV2
j_gene: TRBJ2-3

CDR3aa: ASQAQGVRGT
len: 10
v_gene: TRBV2
j_gene: TRBJ1-2

CDR3aa: ASRWTPSNTEAF
len: 12
v_gene: TRBV7-2
j_gene: TRBJ1-1